The 11 T cell receptor beta chains given below trace back to one sample, sequenced in a study of blood T cell repertoires in COVID-19. Assay used: immunoSEQ multiplex PCR; TCRdb lists only in-frame clones, some missing. Seen here are a few hundred thousand clones, roughly four fifths observed once, and the top ten hold 3% to 4%. The specimen sequenced was peripheral blood. These receptors were collected from a young woman with acute or convalescent COVID-19.

The chain uses TRBV3-1 (or the pseudogene TRBV3-2) and TRBJ1-2, with 7 bases lining up with TRBD1. Germline trimming cut 3 bases from V and 4 bases from J; bases unmatched to any gene: 8. CDR3 length equals 15 residues. CDR1 and CDR2 from the germline V gene are LGHDT and YNNKEL (reference sequence). The chain's CDR3 is CASSHNRGSIYGYTF. Written as DNA, the CDR3 is TGTGCCAGCAGCCACAACAGGGGTTCCATCTATGGCTACACCTTC.

J is TRBJ2-2 and V is TRBV10-1; 8 bases align to TRBD1. Germline assignment: CDR1 WNHNN and CDR2 SYGVQD (reference sequence). This CDR3 region has 14 residues. V dropped 2 bases and J dropped 7; count of bases not matched to a gene: 3. CDR3 amino acids: CASSEITGGGELFF. The DNA of the CDR3 is TGCGCCAGCAGTGAGATAACAGGGGGCGGGGAGCTGTTTTTT.

This chain connects TRBV19 to TRBJ1-1, with D tentatively TRBD1 (5 bases). Germline V CDR1 and CDR2: LNHDA, SQIVND (reference sequence). Trimming took off 4 bases at V and 1 base at J, with 7 bases between the two ends. This CDR3 comprises 13 residues. CDR3 DNA: TGTGCCAGTAGTAGAACAGGGAACACTGAAGCTTTCTTT. The encoded protein is CASSRTGNTEAFF.

V is TRBV27 and J is TRBJ1-1; 7 nucleotides agree with TRBD1. There are 15 residues in the CDR3. Looked up from germline, CDR1 is MNHEY and CDR2 is SMNVEV (reference sequence). The ends lost 8 bases at V and 9 bases at J; junction bases unmatched: 18. The CDR3: CASGPRRGQFIQAFF. The CDR3 nucleotides are TGTGCCAGCGGACCGAGGAGGGGGCAGTTTATTCAAGCTTTCTTT.

Only a few counts were recorded for this clone. J is TRBJ2-3 and V is TRBV24-1, with D perhaps matching TRBD2 (5 bases). The CDR3 spans 15 residues. Germline V gives CDR1 KGHDR, CDR2 SFDVKD. V shed 4 bases and J shed 2 bases, with 12 bases lying between them. The CDR3 spells CATSEGRGDTDTQYF. The CDR3 nucleotides are TGTGCCACCAGTGAAGGACGGGGAGACACAGATACGCAGTATTTT.

This sequence joins TRBV13 and TRBJ2-4; TRBD2 matches at 12 bases. CDR3 length: 17 residues. Germline CDR1 is PRHDT and CDR2 is FYEKMQ (reference sequence). The V gene end was trimmed by 4 bases and the J gene end by 2 bases; junction bases not matched to a gene: 6. CDR3 sequence: CASSSKTSGRTKNIQYF. The DNA of the CDR3 is TGTGCCAGCAGCTCCAAGACTAGCGGGAGAACCAAAAACATTCAGTACTTC.

This chain uses TRBV28 with TRBJ1-1; no definite D call. Per germline, CDR1 MDHEN and CDR2 SYDVKM. V was trimmed by 6 bases and J by 11 bases, leaving 13 bases between them. CDR3 length equals 11 residues. CDR3 residues: CASRMRGSAFF. The CDR3 coding sequence is TGTGCCAGCAGGATGAGAGGAAGCGCTTTCTTT.

V usage is TRBV7-3 and J usage is TRBJ1-1; D not resolved. Trimming stripped 3 bases from V and 4 bases from J, with 9 bases between. This CDR3 region has 13 residues. In germline, CDR1 is SGHTA, CDR2 FQGTGA. CDR3 nucleotide sequence: TGTGCCAGCAGCTTCGGGGTGGGCACTGAAGCTTTCTTT. Amino acid sequence: CASSFGVGTEAFF. Using reference TRBV7-3 and TRBJ1-1 for the parts outside the CDR3, the full variable domain is GAGVSQTPSNKVTEKGKYVELRCDPISGHTALYWYRQSLGQGPEFLIYFQGTGAADDSGLPNDRFFAVRPEGSVSTLKIQRTERGDSAVYLCASSFGVGTEAFFGQGTRLTVV.

This clone was counted once. This chain joins TRBV28 and TRBJ1-1; weak D call: TRBD1 (5 bases). This CDR3 contains 16 residues. From germline, CDR1 is MDHEN and CDR2 SYDVKM. V was trimmed by 2 bases and J by 5 bases, leaving 18 bases between them. CDR3 region: CASSLIYALRGTEAFF. The CDR3, as DNA: TGTGCCAGCAGTTTAATCTACGCCCTCCGGGGGACTGAAGCTTTCTTT.

The chain couples TRBV6-6 to TRBJ2-1; D uncertain. V dropped 8 bases and J dropped 7 bases, with 12 bases sitting between them. The CDR3 covers 12 residues. Germline V lookup: CDR1 MNHNY, CDR2 SVGAGI (reference sequence). The CDR3 region has the DNA TGTGCCAGCGGGTCCCCCGGGAATGAGCAGTTCTTC. Amino acids: CASGSPGNEQFF.

This clone has just one count. The V and J genes are TRBV6-2 or TRBV6-3 and TRBJ2-1; no clear D gene. The germline V gene has CDR1 MNHEY and CDR2 SVGEGT. CDR3 size: 15 residues. V shed 3 bases and J shed 8 bases, with 17 bases lying between them. CDR3 coding DNA: TGTGCCAGCAGTTATCCCCTATGGAGCCCCCATGAGCAGTTCTTC. This encodes CASSYPLWSPHEQFF.